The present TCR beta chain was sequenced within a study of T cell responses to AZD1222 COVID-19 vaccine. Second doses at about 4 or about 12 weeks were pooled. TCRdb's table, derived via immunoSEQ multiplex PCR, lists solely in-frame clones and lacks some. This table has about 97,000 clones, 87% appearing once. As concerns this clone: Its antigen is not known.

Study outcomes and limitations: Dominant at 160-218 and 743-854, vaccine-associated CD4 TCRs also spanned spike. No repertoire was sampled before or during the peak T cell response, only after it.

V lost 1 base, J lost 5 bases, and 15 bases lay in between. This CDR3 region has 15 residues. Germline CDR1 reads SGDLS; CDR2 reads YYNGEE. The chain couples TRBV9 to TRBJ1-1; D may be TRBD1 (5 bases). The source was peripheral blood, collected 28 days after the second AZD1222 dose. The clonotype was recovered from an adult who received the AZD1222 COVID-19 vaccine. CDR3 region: CASSVSTGGGTEAFF. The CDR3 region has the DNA TGTGCCAGCAGCGTATCCACCGGGGGGGGTACTGAAGCTTTCTTT.